The 30 T cell receptor beta chains below all came from one sample that was sequenced in a study of shared clonotypes between healthy human individuals. Only in-frame clones appear in the TCRdb table, and some are missing; sequencing was by immunoSEQ multiplex PCR. The sample consists of roughly 2 million clones, almost 96% of them appearing once. Sequenced: naive CD4+ T cells sorted from blood. The sample's subset: CD45RA+ positively selected. These TCRs come from a young man in good health.

The V gene is TRBV5-8, the J gene TRBJ2-7, with no clear D. Germline CDR1 reads SGHTS; CDR2 reads YDEGEE. Trimming pared 2 bases from V and 6 bases from J, leaving 3 bases between. The CDR3 sequence is 10 residues long. The CDR3 loop is CASSFSEQYF. CDR3 DNA: TGTGCCAGCAGCTTTAGCGAGCAGTACTTC.

In its sample, this clone was seen once. J is TRBJ2-3 and V is TRBV5-1; tentative D call: TRBD1 (5 bases). V lost 4 bases to trimming and J lost 2 bases, with 14 bases between them. The germline gives CDR1 SGHRS, CDR2 YFSETQ. The CDR3 loop spans 15 amino acids. The CDR3 DNA reads TGCGCCAGCAGCCTTCGACAGCGCTCCACAGATACGCAGTATTTT. Protein sequence: CASSLRQRSTDTQYF.

With respect to this clone: This CDR3 is also generated by other DNA sequences in the sample. The CDR3 region is CASSSPSSYEQYF. In DNA form, the CDR3 reads TGTGCCAGCAGCTCCCCTAGCTCCTACGAGCAGTACTTC. The rearrangement links TRBV7-2 to TRBJ2-7; D is unclear. The germline gives CDR1 SGHTA, CDR2 FQGNSA. The CDR3 runs to 13 residues. The V gene lost 4 bases and the J gene lost 0 bases, with 7 bases spanning the gap.

The chain combines TRBV5-4 with TRBJ2-1, with D perhaps assigned TRBD1 or TRBD2 (6 bases each). The CDR3 is 17 amino acids. CDR1 is SGHNT and CDR2 is YYREEE in the germline V gene (reference sequence). Trimming took 6 bases from V and 1 from J, leaving 20 bases between them. CDR3 coding DNA: TGTGCCAGCACCAGGGGTGCGGCTAGCGAGTCCTACAATGAGCAGTTCTTC. Translated, it gives CASTRGAASESYNEQFF. The entire variable domain, with the rest obtained from reference TRBV5-4 and TRBJ2-1, is as follows: ETGVTQSPTHLIKTRGQQVTLRCSSQSGHNTVSWYQQALGQGPQFIFQYYREEENGRGNFPPRFSGLQFPNYSSELNVNALELDDSALYLCASTRGAASESYNEQFFGPGTRLTVL.

The chain combines TRBV6-9 with TRBJ1-5, with TRBD1 matching over 7 bases. Looked up from germline, CDR1 is MNHGY and CDR2 is SVAAGI. The J segment lost 6 bases and the V segment lost 9 bases, leaving 11 bases of the junction unmatched. The CDR3 has 14 amino acids. CDR3 in amino acids: CARNTGATSQPQHF. In DNA, the CDR3 is TGTGCCAGGAATACAGGGGCAACAAGTCAGCCCCAGCATTTT.

The sample holds one count of this clone. The V call is TRBV7-8, the J call TRBJ2-5; weak D call: TRBD1 (7 bases). The CDR3 consists of 18 residues. V gave up 6 bases and J gave up 5 bases, with 28 bases separating them. Germline CDR1 and CDR2: SGHVS and FQNEAQ. CDR3 in amino acids: CASRRWPSGGSRRETQYF. The CDR3 DNA follows: TGTGCCAGCAGACGCTGGCCCTCAGGGGGGTCGAGGAGGGAGACCCAGTACTTC.

The chain joins TRBV6-1 to TRBJ1-1, with D unresolved. The germline V gene has CDR1 MNHNS and CDR2 SASEGT. The V end lost 5 bases, the J end lost 1 base, and 8 bases lay between the germline ends. This CDR3 is 13 amino acids long. The CDR3 DNA sequence: TGTGCCAGCAGTCTAATACAGAACACTGAAGCTTTCTTT. Its translation is CASSLIQNTEAFF.

This clone was counted a single time. CDR3 DNA: TGTGCCAGCAGCAGCAGGGTAGGGGCTTTCTTT. Its protein product is CASSSRVGAFF. This chain links TRBV2 with TRBJ1-1, with a possible D match to TRBD1 (5 bases). Germline-derived CDR1 and CDR2 are SNHLY and FYNNEI. V was trimmed by 6 bases and J by 11 bases, leaving 13 bases between them. This CDR3 comprises 11 residues.

The V call is TRBV7-8, the J call TRBJ2-1; TRBD2 agrees at 7 bases. The CDR3 loop spans 15 amino acids. V shed 3 bases and J 5 bases; nucleotides not matched to a gene: 7. Germline CDR1 and CDR2: SGHVS and FQNEAQ. The CDR3 sequence is CASSFGGSVDNEQFF. The CDR3 DNA reads as TGTGCCAGCAGCTTCGGCGGGAGTGTTGACAATGAGCAGTTCTTC. The full variable domain, completed using reference TRBV7-8 and TRBJ2-1, is GAGVSQSPRYKVAKRGQDVALRCDPISGHVSLFWYQQALGQGPEFLTYFQNEAQLDKSGLPSDRFFAERPEGSVSTLKIQRTQQEDSAVYLCASSFGGSVDNEQFFGPGTRLTVL.

V is TRBV28 and J is TRBJ1-2; maybe TRBD1 (5 bases). Trimming left V 5 bases short and J 10 bases short, with 29 bases between. CDR1 and CDR2 from the germline V gene are MDHEN and SYDVKM. The CDR3 is 17 amino acids. The DNA of the CDR3 is TGTGCCAGCAGTCCTCCTGGATGGGGCCCCGGCTCTGGGCACTACACCTTC. Protein: CASSPPGWGPGSGHYTF.

The gene calls are TRBV5-1 and TRBJ2-5, with 10 bases matching TRBD2. The length of the CDR3 is 16 residues. Germline V gene sequence: CDR1 SGHRS, CDR2 YFSETQ. Trimming at V came to 4 bases and at J to 0 bases, leaving 6 bases not matched to a gene. Here the CDR3 reads CASSRTGLADQETQYF. CDR3 bases: TGCGCCAGCAGCCGGACCGGACTAGCGGACCAAGAGACCCAGTACTTC.

V gene TRBV5-1 combines with J gene TRBJ1-2; 9 positions match TRBD1. V gave up 0 bases and J gave up 12 bases; unmatched junction bases: 6. The germline gives CDR1 SGHRS, CDR2 YFSETQ. This CDR3 comprises 13 residues. CDR3 nucleotides: TGCGCCAGCAGCTTGGAGACAGGGGGAGCGAACACCTTC. Translated: CASSLETGGANTF.

This sequence joins TRBV6-4 and TRBJ1-1; the match to TRBD1 covers 9 bases. Germline CDR1 is MRHNA and CDR2 is SNTAGT. The CDR3 is made up of 13 amino acids. Trimming removed 6 bases from V and 5 bases from J; junction bases left unmatched: 4. DNA for the CDR3: TGTGCCAGCAGGGGACAGGGTGATACTGAAGCTTTCTTT. Its protein is CASRGQGDTEAFF.

The chain recombines TRBV19 with TRBJ1-2, with a weak D call TRBD1 (5 bases). V lost 8 bases and J lost 4, with 14 bases in between. The CDR3 loop spans 13 amino acids. CDR1 is LNHDA, CDR2 SQIVND, per germline (reference sequence). The CDR3 DNA follows: TGTGCCAGTTTCCCGGGGGTCGGCTATGGCTACACCTTC. It translates to CASFPGVGYGYTF.

This clone has a single count. The CDR3 spells CASNLGDRGTGELFF. CDR3 sequence (DNA): TGCGCCAGCAACCTTGGGGACAGGGGCACCGGGGAGCTGTTTTTT. The chain employs TRBV5-1 and TRBJ2-2; 10 nucleotides align to TRBD1. This CDR3 is 15 amino acids long. The trim removed 6 bases at V and 4 bases at J, leaving 6 bases unmatched. The germline gives CDR1 SGHRS, CDR2 YFSETQ. Complete variable domain (other parts from reference TRBV5-1 and TRBJ2-2): KAGVTQTPRYLIKTRGQQVTLSCSPISGHRSVSWYQQTPGQGLQFLFEYFSETQRNKGNFPGRFSGRQFSNSRSEMNVSTLELGDSALYLCASNLGDRGTGELFFGEGSRLTVL.

V usage is TRBV2 and J usage is TRBJ2-6, with 7 bases identical to TRBD1. The CDR3 loop spans 17 amino acids. V was pared by 11 bases and J by 4 bases, with 17 bases of the junction left unmatched. The germline CDR1 and CDR2 sequences are SNHLY and FYNNEI. Written as DNA, the CDR3 is TGTGCCGCGAAAACCGGGACAGCAACAACAGGGGCCAACGTCCTGACTTTC. Its protein is CAAKTGTATTGANVLTF.

CDR3 nucleotide sequence: TGTGCCAGCAGTAACGACCGGGACTACGAGCAGTTCTTC. Its protein is CASSNDRDYEQFF. This chain links TRBV7-9 with TRBJ2-1; 7 bases agree with TRBD2. The CDR3 runs to 13 residues. The V and J ends lost 6 bases and 10 bases, in that order; junction bases with no gene match: 9. Germline CDR1 and CDR2: SEHNR and FQNEAQ (reference sequence).

The chain employs TRBV5-1 and TRBJ2-7; 8 bases fit TRBD2. Germline V gene lookup returns CDR1 SGHRS and CDR2 YFSETQ. V dropped 3 bases and J dropped 0; count of bases not matched to a gene: 5. This CDR3 is built from 15 residues. This CDR3 is CASSSHGTSSYEQYF. The CDR3 region has the DNA TGCGCCAGCAGCTCCCACGGGACTAGCTCCTACGAGCAGTACTTC.

J is TRBJ2-3 and V is TRBV5-1; D remains unclear. V was pared by 0 bases and J by 2 bases, with 10 bases between. The CDR3 runs 15 residues. The germline V gene has CDR1 SGHRS and CDR2 YFSETQ. The CDR3 reads CASSLEGQTTDTQYF. The CDR3 nucleotides are TGCGCCAGCAGCTTGGAGGGTCAGACCACAGATACGCAGTATTTT.

The rearrangement uses TRBV6-1 and TRBJ2-3; TRBD2 matches at 9 bases. The CDR3 length is 15 residues. V shed 6 bases and J 2 bases; nucleotides not matched to a gene: 6. From germline, CDR1 is MNHNS and CDR2 SASEGT. The CDR3 sequence is CASRALAGNTDTQYF. The CDR3 nucleotides read TGTGCCAGCAGGGCTCTAGCGGGGAACACAGATACGCAGTATTTT.

The chain is built from TRBV5-1 and TRBJ2-7; 7 nucleotides align to TRBD2. The CDR3 has 13 residues. After removal of 5 bases from V and 4 bases from J, the junction contained 6 bases not matched to a gene. The germline V gene has CDR1 SGHRS and CDR2 YFSETQ. This chain's CDR3 is CASRASGVYEQYF. The CDR3 nucleotides read TGCGCCAGCAGGGCTAGCGGCGTATACGAGCAGTACTTC.

This chain joins TRBV5-1 and TRBJ1-2; no clear D gene. Trimming left V 0 bases short and J 7 bases short, with 19 bases between. The CDR3 contains 16 residues. Germline CDR1 is SGHRS and CDR2 is YFSETQ. The DNA of the CDR3 is TGCGCCAGCAGCTTGGGACTACCCACCCAGGAGGGTGGCTACACCTTC. It specifies CASSLGLPTQEGGYTF.

The rearrangement joins TRBV6-5 to TRBJ1-2; 7 bases are shared with TRBD1. The CDR3 spans 13 residues. Germline V gives CDR1 MNHEY, CDR2 SVGAGI. V shed 5 bases and J 5 bases; nucleotides not matched to a gene: 5. CDR3 residues: CASSRLGQYGYTF. The CDR3 nucleotides read TGTGCCAGCAGTCGCCTGGGACAGTATGGCTACACCTTC.

The V call is TRBV19, the J call TRBJ1-2, with no clear D. CDR3 length: 13 residues. Between the trimmed V and J ends, which lost 4 bases and 3 bases, there was a span of 9 bases. Germline V lookup: CDR1 LNHDA, CDR2 SQIVND (reference sequence). CDR3 loop: CASSRPVDYGYTF. CDR3 in DNA: TGTGCCAGTAGTAGACCAGTGGACTATGGCTACACCTTC.

The chain uses TRBV27 and TRBJ2-2; D call uncertain. CDR1 and CDR2 from the germline V gene are MNHEY and SMNVEV (reference sequence). The CDR3 has 12 amino acids. Between the trimmed V and J ends, which lost 7 bases and 6 bases, there was a span of 9 bases. The CDR3 region is CASIVFAGELFF. CDR3 sequence (DNA): TGTGCCAGCATCGTGTTTGCCGGGGAGCTGTTTTTT.

This rearrangement joins TRBV2 to TRBJ2-3, with D possibly matching TRBD2 (7 bases). V shed 5 bases and J shed 7 bases, with 10 bases lying between them. From germline, CDR1 is SNHLY and CDR2 FYNNEI. This CDR3 is built from 12 residues. The CDR3 coding sequence is TGTGCCAGCAGTCCGGGGGGCCATACGCAGTATTTT. Protein: CASSPGGHTQYF.

This sequence joins TRBV4-1 and TRBJ1-4, with D possibly being TRBD1 (5 bases). Trimming removed 3 bases at V and 4 bases at J, with 12 bases between. In germline, CDR1 is MGHRA, CDR2 YSYEKL. The CDR3 has 15 amino acids. The CDR3 DNA is TGCGCCAGCAGCCAGTACACACAGGTTAATGAAAAACTGTTTTTT. Amino acid sequence: CASSQYTQVNEKLFF.

The chain carries TRBV10-3 and TRBJ1-4; TRBD1 might be the D (5 bases). V lost 0 bases to trimming and J lost 0 bases, with 8 bases between them. The CDR3 is 16 residues long. CDR1 is ENHRY and CDR2 is SYGVKD in the germline V gene. The CDR3, as DNA: TGTGCCATCAGTGAGTCCCGACAGCCAACTAATGAAAAACTGTTTTTT. It yields the protein CAISESRQPTNEKLFF.

The rearrangement links TRBV6-5 to TRBJ2-7; 8 bases fit TRBD1. Germline CDR1 is MNHEY and CDR2 is SVGAGI. The CDR3 has 13 amino acids. V lost 6 bases to trimming and J lost 7 bases; unmatched junction nucleotides: 8. Here the CDR3 reads CASRYDRGSEQYF. The CDR3 nucleotides read TGTGCCAGCAGATACGACAGGGGCTCGGAGCAGTACTTC.

The sample holds one count of this clone. The chain uses TRBV6-1 and TRBJ2-2; D might be TRBD2 (6 bases). Trimming stripped 6 bases from V and 4 bases from J, with 9 bases between. Germline CDR1 MNHNS, CDR2 SASEGT. The CDR3 contains 13 residues. DNA of the CDR3: TGTGCCAGCAGAGGACTACTCACCGGGGAGCTGTTTTTT. Its translation is CASRGLLTGELFF.